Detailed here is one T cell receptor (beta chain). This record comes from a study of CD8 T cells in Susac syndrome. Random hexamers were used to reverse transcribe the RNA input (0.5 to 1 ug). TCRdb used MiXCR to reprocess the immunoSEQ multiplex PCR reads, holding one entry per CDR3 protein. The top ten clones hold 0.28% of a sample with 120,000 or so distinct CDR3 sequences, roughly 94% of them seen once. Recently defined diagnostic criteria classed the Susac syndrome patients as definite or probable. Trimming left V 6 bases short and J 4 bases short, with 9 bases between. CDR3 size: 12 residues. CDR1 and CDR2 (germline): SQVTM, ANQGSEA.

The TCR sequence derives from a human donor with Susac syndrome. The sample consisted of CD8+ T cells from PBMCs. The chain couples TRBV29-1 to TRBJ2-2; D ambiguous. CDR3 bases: TGCAGCGTCCCGAGAGGCACCGGGGAGCTGTTTTTT. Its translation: CSVPRGTGELFF.